This is a list of T cell receptor beta chains from one sample in a study of T cells in Graves' hyperthyroidism and ophthalmopathy. Each CDR3 protein gets one entry after TCRdb re-called the multiplex PCR reads with MiXCR. The sample lists 500,000 to 600,000 distinct CDR3 sequences; nearly 20% were seen once. Sequenced input: blood. All receptors come from a man between 40 and 49 years old with Graves' ophthalmopathy. Both conserved end residues are part of each CDR3. Clone sizes are given selectively: once, few, many, or a class where the clone is expanded.

TRBJ2-3,many,TRBV7-3,CASSLGRDSRTDTQYF
TRBJ2-5,many,TRBV6-1,CASNTGQGPLTQYF
TRBJ1-6,few,TRBV9,CASSVRDSNSPLHF
TRBJ2-5,many,TRBV2,CASSPSGQETQYF
TRBJ1-5,few,TRBV7-8,CASSYAENQPQHF
TRBJ1-1,-,TRBV7-9,CASSFGGKDTEAFF
TRBJ2-5,many,TRBV30,CAWSRGLETQYF
TRBJ2-6,-,TRBV5-4,CASSYDFRDSFSGANVLTF
TRBJ1-6,-,TRBV5-1,CASSWQGIVNSPLHF
TRBJ1-4,many,TRBV12-3/TRBV12-4,CASVNRGALPQKLFF